Shown below are 5 T cell receptor beta chains from a single sample sequenced in a study of cytomegalovirus exposure and HLA in healthy donors. Data came from immunoSEQ multiplex PCR; TCRdb stores just in-frame clones and leaves some out. The profile shows 100,000 to 150,000 clones, roughly 86% of them singletons. Sequenced material: PBMCs. Receptor source: a man in his thirties or forties in good health and CMV-seronegative.

The chain joins TRBV4-1 to TRBJ2-7; 12 bases are shared with TRBD1. V was pared by 0 bases and J by 1 base, with 4 bases of the junction left unmatched. The CDR3 length is 17 residues. Germline CDR1 and CDR2: MGHRA and YSYEKL. As DNA, the CDR3 is TGCGCCAGCAGCCAAGAAGGGACAGGGGGCATGTCCTACGAGCAGTACTTC. Translated, it gives CASSQEGTGGMSYEQYF.

The J gene is TRBJ1-1, the V gene TRBV7-2, with D unclear. V was pared by 5 bases and J by 2 bases, with 15 bases between. The CDR3 has 15 amino acids. CDR1 is SGHTA, CDR2 FQGNSA, per germline. CDR3 protein: CASSPGRRTNTEAFF. As DNA, the CDR3 is TGTGCCAGCAGCCCCGGACGGCGGACTAACACTGAAGCTTTCTTT.

This chain joins TRBV7-2 and TRBJ2-5; TRBD1 matches 9 bases. Germline loops: CDR1 SGHTA, CDR2 FQGNSA. The CDR3 totals 14 residues. The V and J ends lost 5 bases and 5 bases, in that order; junction bases with no gene match: 6. This chain's CDR3 is CASSMGDRVETQYF. The DNA of the CDR3 is TGTGCCAGCAGCATGGGGGACAGGGTCGAGACCCAGTACTTC.

The genes are TRBV5-1 and TRBJ2-3, with 9 bases matching TRBD2. Trimming cost V 0 bases and J 5 bases; bases outside gene matches: 7. The CDR3 is 16 amino acids. Per germline, CDR1 SGHRS and CDR2 YFSETQ. CDR3 residues: CASSLGPAGGGDTQYF. The CDR3 nucleotides are TGCGCCAGCAGCTTGGGCCCAGCGGGAGGAGGAGATACGCAGTATTTT.

The chain uses TRBV7-9 and TRBJ1-3; maybe TRBD1 (6 bases). CDR1 SEHNR and CDR2 FQNEAQ come from the germline V gene (reference sequence). The CDR3 consists of 14 residues. V lost 7 bases and J 2 bases, leaving 12 bases between the germline ends. CDR3: CASNKKGAGNTIYF. CDR3 in DNA: TGTGCCAGCAACAAAAAGGGGGCTGGAAACACCATATATTTT.